This note documents a single T cell receptor (beta chain) sequence. Its antigen remains unidentified. The entry originates in a study of Ad26.COV2.S vaccination and SARS-CoV-2 variants. The wider study: Vaccine-arm donor from the placebo-controlled COV1001 Ad26.COV2.S trial.

The method was immunoSEQ multiplex PCR; TCRdb's version includes in-frame clones alone and lacks a portion of them. The repertoire has hundreds of thousands of clones, more than 80% of them found once; the top ten carry over 1.3%. Study observations and caveats: It is possible that the TCR breadth and depth analyses underestimated the total T cell responses. After vaccination, reports described spike-specific CD8+ and CD4+ T cell responses as showing substantial breadth. Vaccine recipients and placebo recipients showed similar non-spike TCR breadth.

The treatment is: some 20 received Ad26.COV2.S at low or high dose, single or two shots; 5 received placebo; per-sample allocation not given. Sampling was done on day 63 after the first vaccine or placebo injection. The germline V gene has CDR1 LNHDA and CDR2 SQIVND (reference sequence). The CDR3 is 16 amino acids. The junction had 13 bases not matched to a gene; V was cut back by 7 bases and J by 4 bases. The sequencing here drew on peripheral blood, taken in a trial of Ad26.COV2.S vaccine versus placebo. V usage is TRBV19 and J usage is TRBJ2-1, with 7 bases lining up with TRBD2. This TCR derives from a person between 18 and 65 years old who received the Ad26.COV2.S COVID-19 vaccine or a placebo. The DNA for the CDR3 is TGTGCCAGTACCCACCGGGGGACTATGCGGTACAATGAGCAGTTCTTC. It translates to CASTHRGTMRYNEQFF.